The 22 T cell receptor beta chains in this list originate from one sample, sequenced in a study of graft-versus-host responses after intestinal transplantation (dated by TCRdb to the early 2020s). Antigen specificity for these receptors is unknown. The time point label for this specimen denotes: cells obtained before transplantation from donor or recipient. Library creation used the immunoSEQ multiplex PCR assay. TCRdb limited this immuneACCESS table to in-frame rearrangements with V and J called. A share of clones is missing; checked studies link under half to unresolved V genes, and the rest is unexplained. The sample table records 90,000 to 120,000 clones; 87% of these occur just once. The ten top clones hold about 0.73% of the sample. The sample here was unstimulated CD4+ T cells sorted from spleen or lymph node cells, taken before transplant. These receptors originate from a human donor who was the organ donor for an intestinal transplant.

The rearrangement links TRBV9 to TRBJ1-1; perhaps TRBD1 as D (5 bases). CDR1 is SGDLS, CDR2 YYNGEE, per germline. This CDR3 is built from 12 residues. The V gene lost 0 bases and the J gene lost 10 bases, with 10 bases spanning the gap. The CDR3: CASSVDKGRAFF. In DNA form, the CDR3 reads TGTGCCAGCAGCGTAGATAAGGGGAGAGCTTTCTTT.

Written as DNA, the CDR3 is TGCAGCGGCAGGGCGTACCAAGAGACCCAGTACTTC. It encodes CSGRAYQETQYF. The chain couples TRBV29-1 to TRBJ2-5; D possibly corresponds to TRBD1 (5 bases). Between the trimmed V and J ends, which lost 7 bases and 0 bases, there was a span of 9 bases. Germline assignment: CDR1 SQVTM and CDR2 ANQGSEA. The CDR3 is 12 residues long.

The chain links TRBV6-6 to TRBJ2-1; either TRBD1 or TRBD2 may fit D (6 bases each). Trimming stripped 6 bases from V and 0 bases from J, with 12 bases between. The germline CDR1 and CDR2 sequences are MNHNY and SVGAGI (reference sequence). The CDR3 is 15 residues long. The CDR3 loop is CASSRGGTSYNEQFF. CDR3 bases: TGTGCCAGCAGCCGAGGGGGGACCTCCTACAATGAGCAGTTCTTC.

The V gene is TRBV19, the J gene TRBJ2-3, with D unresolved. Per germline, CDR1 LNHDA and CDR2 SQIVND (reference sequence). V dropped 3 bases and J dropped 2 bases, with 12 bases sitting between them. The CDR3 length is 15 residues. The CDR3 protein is CASSMGTTNTDTQYF. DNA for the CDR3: TGTGCCAGTAGTATGGGTACTACTAACACAGATACGCAGTATTTT. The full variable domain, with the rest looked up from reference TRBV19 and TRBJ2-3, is DGGITQSPKYLFRKEGQNVTLSCEQNLNHDAMYWYRQDPGQGLRLIYYSQIVNDFQKGDIAEGYSVSREKKESFPLTVTSAQKNPTAFYLCASSMGTTNTDTQYFGPGTRLTVL.

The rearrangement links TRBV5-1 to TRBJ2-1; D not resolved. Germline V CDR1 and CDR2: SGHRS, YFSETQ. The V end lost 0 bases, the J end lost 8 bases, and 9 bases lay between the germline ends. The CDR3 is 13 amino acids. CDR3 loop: CASSLATVDEQFF. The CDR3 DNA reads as TGCGCCAGCAGCTTGGCCACGGTCGATGAGCAGTTCTTC. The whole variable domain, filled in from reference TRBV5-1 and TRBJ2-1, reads KAGVTQTPRYLIKTRGQQVTLSCSPISGHRSVSWYQQTPGQGLQFLFEYFSETQRNKGNFPGRFSGRQFSNSRSEMNVSTLELGDSALYLCASSLATVDEQFFGPGTRLTVL.

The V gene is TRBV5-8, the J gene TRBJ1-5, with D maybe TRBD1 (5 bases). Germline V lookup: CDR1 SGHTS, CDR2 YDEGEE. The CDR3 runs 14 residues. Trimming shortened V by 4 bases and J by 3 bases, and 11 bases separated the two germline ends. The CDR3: CASSPGTPNQPQHF. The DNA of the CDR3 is TGTGCCAGCAGCCCAGGGACTCCCAATCAGCCCCAGCATTTT.

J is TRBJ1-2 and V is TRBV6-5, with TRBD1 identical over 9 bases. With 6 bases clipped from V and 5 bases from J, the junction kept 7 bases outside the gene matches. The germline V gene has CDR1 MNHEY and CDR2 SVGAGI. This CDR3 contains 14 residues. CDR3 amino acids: CASRGQGFGYGYTF. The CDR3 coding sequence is TGTGCCAGCAGAGGACAGGGGTTCGGGTATGGCTACACCTTC.

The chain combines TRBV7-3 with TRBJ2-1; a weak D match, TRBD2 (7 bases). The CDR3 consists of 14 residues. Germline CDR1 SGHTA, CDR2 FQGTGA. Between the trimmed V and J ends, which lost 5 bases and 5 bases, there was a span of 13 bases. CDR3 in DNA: TGTGCCAGCAGCCCCTGGGGGGGCAACAATGAGCAGTTCTTC. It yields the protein CASSPWGGNNEQFF.

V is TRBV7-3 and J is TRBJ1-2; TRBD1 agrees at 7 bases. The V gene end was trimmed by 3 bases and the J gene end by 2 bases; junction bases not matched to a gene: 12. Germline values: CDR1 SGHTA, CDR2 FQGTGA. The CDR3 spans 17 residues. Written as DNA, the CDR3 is TGTGCCAGCAGCTTTACAGGGATAAGGGGGCGAAACTATGGCTACACCTTC. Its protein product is CASSFTGIRGRNYGYTF.

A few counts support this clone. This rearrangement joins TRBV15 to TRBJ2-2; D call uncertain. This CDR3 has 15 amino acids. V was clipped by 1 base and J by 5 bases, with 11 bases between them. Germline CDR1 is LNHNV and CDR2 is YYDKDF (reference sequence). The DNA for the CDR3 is TGTGCCACCAGCAGAGTAGCCCCTGGGACCGGGGAGCTGTTTTTT. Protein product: CATSRVAPGTGELFF.

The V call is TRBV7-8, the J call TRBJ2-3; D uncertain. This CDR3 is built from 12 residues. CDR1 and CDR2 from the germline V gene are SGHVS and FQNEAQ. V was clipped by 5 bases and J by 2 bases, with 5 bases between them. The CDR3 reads CASSPTTDTQYF. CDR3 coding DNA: TGTGCCAGCAGCCCAACCACAGATACGCAGTATTTT.

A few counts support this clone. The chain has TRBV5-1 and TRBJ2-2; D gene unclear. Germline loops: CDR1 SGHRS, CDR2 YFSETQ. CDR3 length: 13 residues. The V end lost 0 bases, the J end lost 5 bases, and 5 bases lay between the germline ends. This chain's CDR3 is CASSLDPTGELFF. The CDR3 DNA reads TGCGCCAGCAGCTTGGATCCGACCGGGGAGCTGTTTTTT. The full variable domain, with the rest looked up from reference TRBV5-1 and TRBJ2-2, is KAGVTQTPRYLIKTRGQQVTLSCSPISGHRSVSWYQQTPGQGLQFLFEYFSETQRNKGNFPGRFSGRQFSNSRSEMNVSTLELGDSALYLCASSLDPTGELFFGEGSRLTVL.

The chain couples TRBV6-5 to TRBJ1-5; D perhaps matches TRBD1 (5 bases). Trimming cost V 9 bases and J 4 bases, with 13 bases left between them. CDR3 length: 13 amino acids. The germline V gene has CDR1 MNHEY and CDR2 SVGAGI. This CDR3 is CASSGGVNQPQHF. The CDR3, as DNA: TGTGCCAGTAGTGGGGGGGTAAATCAGCCCCAGCATTTT.

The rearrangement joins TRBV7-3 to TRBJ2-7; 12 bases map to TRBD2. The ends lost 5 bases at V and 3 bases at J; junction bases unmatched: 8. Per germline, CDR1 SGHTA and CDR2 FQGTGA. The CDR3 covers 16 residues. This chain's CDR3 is CASSRTGLAGNYEQYF. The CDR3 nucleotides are TGTGCCAGCAGCCGAACCGGACTAGCGGGGAACTACGAGCAGTACTTC.

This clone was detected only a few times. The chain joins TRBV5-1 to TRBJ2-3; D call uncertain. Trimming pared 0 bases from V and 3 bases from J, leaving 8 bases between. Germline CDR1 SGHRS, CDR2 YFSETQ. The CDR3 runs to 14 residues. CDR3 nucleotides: TGCGCCAGCAGCTTGGGCCCCGGGACAGATACGCAGTATTTT. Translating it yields CASSLGPGTDTQYF.

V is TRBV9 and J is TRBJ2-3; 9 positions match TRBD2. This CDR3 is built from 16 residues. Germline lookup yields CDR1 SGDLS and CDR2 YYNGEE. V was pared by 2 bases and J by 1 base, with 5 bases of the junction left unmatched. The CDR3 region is CASSVIAGVGTDTQYF. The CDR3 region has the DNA TGTGCCAGCAGCGTTATAGCGGGAGTTGGCACAGATACGCAGTATTTT.

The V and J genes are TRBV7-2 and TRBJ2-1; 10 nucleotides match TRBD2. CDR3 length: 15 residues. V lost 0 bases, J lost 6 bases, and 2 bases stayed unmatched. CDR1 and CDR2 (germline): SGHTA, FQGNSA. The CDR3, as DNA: TGTGCCAGCAGCTTAGCAGCGGGAGGGCTCAATGAGCAGTTCTTC. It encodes CASSLAAGGLNEQFF.

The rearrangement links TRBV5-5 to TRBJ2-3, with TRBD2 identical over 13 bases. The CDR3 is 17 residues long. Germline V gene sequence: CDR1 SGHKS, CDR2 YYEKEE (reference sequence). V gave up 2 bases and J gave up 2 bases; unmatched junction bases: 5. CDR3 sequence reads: CASSFTGTSGNTDTQYF. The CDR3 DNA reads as TGTGCCAGCAGCTTTACCGGGACTAGCGGGAACACAGATACGCAGTATTTT.

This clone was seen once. The CDR3 DNA follows: TGTGCCAGCTCGAGGGTGAGCGGGTACCAAGAGACCCAGTACTTC. It translates to CASSRVSGYQETQYF. The V and J genes are TRBV2 and TRBJ2-5; a weak D match, TRBD2 (6 bases). Germline V CDR1 and CDR2: SNHLY, FYNNEI. V gave up 8 bases and J gave up 0 bases, with 16 bases separating them. The CDR3 covers 15 residues.

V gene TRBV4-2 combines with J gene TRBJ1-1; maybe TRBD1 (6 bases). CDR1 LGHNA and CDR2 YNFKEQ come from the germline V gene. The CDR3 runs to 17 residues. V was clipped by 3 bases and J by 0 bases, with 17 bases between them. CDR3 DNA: TGTGCCAGCAGCCAGAAGAGGACAGCTGACTTGAACACTGAAGCTTTCTTT. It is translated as CASSQKRTADLNTEAFF.

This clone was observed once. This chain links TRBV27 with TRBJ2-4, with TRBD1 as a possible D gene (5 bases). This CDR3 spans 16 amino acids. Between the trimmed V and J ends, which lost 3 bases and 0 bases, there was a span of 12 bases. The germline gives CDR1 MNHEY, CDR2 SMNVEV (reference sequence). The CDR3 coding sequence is TGTGCCAGCAGTTTCTCGGACAAGCTAGCCAAAAACATTCAGTACTTC. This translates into CASSFSDKLAKNIQYF.

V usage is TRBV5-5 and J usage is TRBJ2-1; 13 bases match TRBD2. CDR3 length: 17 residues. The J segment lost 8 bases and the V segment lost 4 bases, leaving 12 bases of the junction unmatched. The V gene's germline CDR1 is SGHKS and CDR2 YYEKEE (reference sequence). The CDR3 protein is CASSPGTSGNRIDEQFF. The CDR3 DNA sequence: TGTGCCAGCAGCCCCGGGACTAGCGGGAACCGGATTGATGAGCAGTTCTTC.